A selection of T cell receptor beta chains follows, all from one sample in a study of vaccination and CD4 T cells after COVID-19. Each CDR3 protein is one row after TCRdb ran MiXCR on the PCR reads. Here the sample spans about 25,000 distinct CDR3 sequences, roughly 33% being singletons. Their antigens remain unidentified. Specimen: CD4+ T cells from blood, cultured in vitro, collected about 7 months after SARS-CoV-2 vaccination. These receptor sequences come from a human donor who had recovered from COVID-19. Both conserved end residues are part of each CDR3. Each record gives: J gene, V gene, D gene, clone size, CDR3 DNA, CDR3 protein. D genes are given only for firm matches. Size tells how often a clone was seen (once, few, many) or the class of an expanded clone, and some rows leave it out.

J: TRBJ2-3; V: TRBV7-2; D: .; size: .; DNA: TGTGCCAGCAGCCAGGGCCTAGGACGGTTCACAGATACGCAGTATTTT; CDR3: CASSQGLGRFTDTQYF
J: TRBJ1-2; V: TRBV7-2; D: .; size: few; DNA: TGTGCCAGCAGCTTAGCGAATAGAGGTGGCTACACCTTC; CDR3: CASSLANRGGYTF
J: TRBJ2-7; V: TRBV25-1; D: TRBD2; size: few; DNA: TGTGCCAGCAGTGAGCGGACTAGACTGGGCGAGCAGTACTTC; CDR3: CASSERTRLGEQYF
J: TRBJ2-1; V: TRBV6-1; D: .; size: few; DNA: TGTGCCAGCAGTGACGGCCTAGCGGAGCAGTTCTTC; CDR3: CASSDGLAEQFF
J: TRBJ2-3; V: TRBV20-1; D: .; size: medium-sized; DNA: TGCAGTGGGGGAGAGGGCACAGATACGCAGTATTTT; CDR3: CSGGEGTDTQYF
J: TRBJ2-1; V: TRBV20-1; D: .; size: .; DNA: TGCAGTGCTTTCGGGGGAGGGGGATATCGGATACACAATGAGCAGTTCTTC; CDR3: CSAFGGGGYRIHNEQFF
J: TRBJ1-2; V: TRBV29-1; D: .; size: .; DNA: TGCAGCGTCGTGGATGGCTACACCTTC; CDR3: CSVVDGYTF
J: TRBJ2-7; V: TRBV20-1; D: .; size: few; DNA: TGCAGTGCTAGGCCCGGGATCGACAGGATAAACGAGCAGTACTTC; CDR3: CSARPGIDRINEQYF
J: TRBJ2-7; V: TRBV28; D: .; size: once; DNA: TGTGCCAGCAAAGGGACTCTGAATTTTTACGAGCAGTACTTC; CDR3: CASKGTLNFYEQYF
J: TRBJ2-7; V: TRBV7-2; D: .; size: .; DNA: TGTGCCAGCAGCTTAGATCGGCAGTACGAGCAGTACTTC; CDR3: CASSLDRQYEQYF
J: TRBJ1-2; V: TRBV7-8; D: .; size: .; DNA: TGTGCCAGCAGCCCCCTAGGAGGAGGGCCCTATGGCTACACCTTC; CDR3: CASSPLGGGPYGYTF
J: TRBJ2-5; V: TRBV28; D: .; size: .; DNA: TGTGCCAGCACTAAGGCCGGTTCAGGAGCTCAAGAGACCCAGTACTTC; CDR3: CASTKAGSGAQETQYF
J: TRBJ2-2; V: TRBV7-9; D: .; size: few; DNA: TGTGCCAGCAGCTTTGTAGATAGGGCCGGGGAGCTGTTTTTT; CDR3: CASSFVDRAGELFF
J: TRBJ2-7; V: TRBV7-3; D: .; size: .; DNA: TGTGCCAGCAGCCCCACCCGTTCGCTCTCCTACGAGCAGTACTTC; CDR3: CASSPTRSLSYEQYF
J: TRBJ1-6; V: TRBV6-2/TRBV6-3; D: .; size: few; DNA: TGTGCCAGCAAAAAACAGGGCACCCGCGAGTCACCCCTCCACTTT; CDR3: CASKKQGTRESPLHF
J: TRBJ2-3; V: TRBV10-3; D: TRBD2; size: .; DNA: TGTGCCATCAGCGTTTCACTAGCGACTAGCACAGATACGCAGTATTTT; CDR3: CAISVSLATSTDTQYF
J: TRBJ1-5; V: TRBV10-3; D: .; size: .; DNA: TGTGCCATCAGTAAGCAGGGGTACCCTGGGGATCAGCCCCAGCATTTT; CDR3: CAISKQGYPGDQPQHF
J: TRBJ1-1; V: TRBV20-1; D: .; size: few; DNA: TGCAGTGCTAGCCGTGGGGGGGCGAACACTGAAGCTTTCTTT; CDR3: CSASRGGANTEAFF
J: TRBJ1-3; V: TRBV25-1; D: .; size: .; DNA: TGTGCCAGCAGTTTAGGGCAGCTCCCCTCTGGAAACACCATATATTTT; CDR3: CASSLGQLPSGNTIYF
J: TRBJ2-1; V: TRBV7-3; D: .; size: few; DNA: TGTGCCAGCAGCTTAACGCTCAGCTCTGGTGAGCAGTTCTTC; CDR3: CASSLTLSSGEQFF
J: TRBJ2-7; V: TRBV7-6; D: .; size: few; DNA: TGTGCCAGCAGCTTCGCACAGAACTACGAGCAGTACTTC; CDR3: CASSFAQNYEQYF
J: TRBJ1-1; V: TRBV7-8; D: .; size: .; DNA: TGTGCCAGCAGCTTAGTGGGGGCCTATACCCAAGCTTTCTTT; CDR3: CASSLVGAYTQAFF
J: TRBJ1-5; V: TRBV27; D: .; size: medium-sized; DNA: TGTGCCAGCAGTTTATTGGGGGCTGATCAGCCCCAGCATTTT; CDR3: CASSLLGADQPQHF
J: TRBJ2-3; V: TRBV20-1; D: .; size: few; DNA: TGCAGTGCTAGAGATCCCAGGGGAGGGACTTCCTACACAGATACGCAGTATTTT; CDR3: CSARDPRGGTSYTDTQYF
J: TRBJ2-5; V: TRBV28; D: .; size: few; DNA: TGTGCCAGCAGTGACGAGGACAGCTTCCAAGAGACCCAGTACTTC; CDR3: CASSDEDSFQETQYF
J: TRBJ2-1; V: TRBV20-1; D: .; size: .; DNA: TGCAGTGCTGTTCGGACCAGCCTAGGCAATGAGCAGTTCTTC; CDR3: CSAVRTSLGNEQFF
J: TRBJ1-3; V: TRBV20-1; D: .; size: few; DNA: TGCAGTGCTAGAGACGTCCGCTCTGGAAACACCATATATTTT; CDR3: CSARDVRSGNTIYF
J: TRBJ2-5; V: TRBV20-1; D: .; size: few; DNA: TGCAGTGTTCTGGGACTTTCTCAAGAGACCCAGTACTTC; CDR3: CSVLGLSQETQYF
J: TRBJ2-4; V: TRBV7-2; D: .; size: .; DNA: TGTGCCAGCAGCTCCGATTTAGGCTCCGGGGGAAACATTCAGTACTTC; CDR3: CASSSDLGSGGNIQYF
J: TRBJ2-2; V: TRBV29-1; D: .; size: .; DNA: TGCAGCGCCGAACCCCCCACCGGGGAGCTGTTTTTT; CDR3: CSAEPPTGELFF
J: TRBJ2-1; V: TRBV7-8; D: .; size: .; DNA: .; CDR3: CDSSFYICSARTGTSGNNEQFF
J: TRBJ1-2; V: TRBV6-2/TRBV6-3; D: .; size: few; DNA: TGTGCCAGCAGCCGCGGGGGGCTGCTGGTAGGCTACACCTTC; CDR3: CASSRGGLLVGYTF
J: TRBJ2-3; V: TRBV20-1; D: .; size: .; DNA: TGCAGTGCTGGCGGAAGCACAGATACGCAGTATTTT; CDR3: CSAGGSTDTQYF
J: TRBJ2-7; V: TRBV28; D: .; size: .; DNA: TGTGCCAGCAGTTCGGACTTACCTCCCGACGAGCAGTACTTC; CDR3: CASSSDLPPDEQYF
J: TRBJ2-3; V: TRBV11-3; D: TRBD2; size: .; DNA: TGTGCCAGCAGCACTAGCGGAAGCACAGATACGCAGTATTTT; CDR3: CASSTSGSTDTQYF